This is a list of T cell receptor beta chains from one sample in a study of blood T cell repertoires in COVID-19. Sequencing was performed with immunoSEQ multiplex PCR; in TCRdb, only in-frame clones are kept and a portion is missing. The sample carries more than 150,000 clones, under 90% recorded once. The sequenced material came from peripheral blood. Source of these receptors: a man aged 35-49 years with acute or convalescent COVID-19. Each CDR3 is given with its conserved first and last residue. D genes are given only for firm matches. Part of the rows lack a size; the others show once, few, many or a class for expanded clones.

abundance	v_gene	d_gene	j_gene	CDR3aa	CDR3nt
.	TRBV6-2/TRBV6-3	TRBD2	TRBJ2-1	CASSYSAGGNYNEQFF	TGTGCCAGCAGTTACTCTGCGGGGGGGAATTACAATGAGCAGTTCTTC
.	TRBV7-6	TRBD2	TRBJ2-7	CASTQRAGTSYEQYF	TGTGCCAGCACCCAACGAGCGGGGACCTCCTACGAGCAGTACTTC
.	TRBV19	TRBD2	TRBJ2-1	CASSMDSGGSPYNEQFF	TGTGCCAGTAGTATGGATAGCGGGGGGTCCCCCTACAATGAGCAGTTCTTC
once	TRBV28	.	TRBJ2-4	CASRQGGENIQYF	TGTGCCAGCAGACAGGGGGGGGAAAACATTCAGTACTTC
.	TRBV7-2	TRBD1	TRBJ2-2	CASSPRTGGSGGELFF	TGTGCCAGCAGCCCTCGGACAGGGGGCTCGGGCGGGGAGCTGTTTTTT
few	TRBV11-3	.	TRBJ2-1	CASSLSPGDEQFF	TGTGCCAGCAGCTTATCCCCCGGGGATGAGCAGTTCTTC
.	TRBV7-2	.	TRBJ2-1	CASSLASGSNEQFF	TGTGCCAGCAGCTTAGCTTCAGGGTCCAATGAGCAGTTCTTC
.	TRBV11-3	.	TRBJ2-1	CASSLGIDEQFF	TGTGCCAGCAGCTTAGGTATCGATGAGCAGTTCTTC
.	TRBV11-3	TRBD1	TRBJ2-7	CASSPPDRAAEQYF	TGTGCCAGCAGCCCCCCGGACAGGGCAGCGGAGCAGTACTTC
.	TRBV9	.	TRBJ1-2	CASSSNNLGYTF	TGTGCCAGCAGCTCAAACAATCTTGGCTACACCTTC
.	TRBV3-1/TRBV3-2	TRBD1	TRBJ2-2	CASSQVDRFNANTGELFF	TGTGCCAGCAGCCAAGTGGACAGGTTTAACGCGAACACCGGGGAGCTGTTTTTT
.	TRBV30	TRBD1	TRBJ1-5	CAWTTGGNQPQHF	TGTGCCTGGACCACAGGGGGCAATCAGCCCCAGCATTTT
few	TRBV19	TRBD2	TRBJ2-1	CASSIRLAGGNNEQFF	TGTGCCAGTAGTATCCGCCTAGCGGGGGGGAACAATGAGCAGTTCTTC
.	TRBV19	.	TRBJ2-1	CASSVDSEPYNEQFF	TGTGCCAGTAGCGTCGACAGTGAACCTTACAATGAGCAGTTCTTC
.	TRBV27	TRBD1	TRBJ1-2	CASRTGVGYGYTF	TGTGCCAGCAGAACAGGGGTGGGGTATGGCTACACCTTC
.	TRBV18	TRBD1	TRBJ1-4	CASSRPGQGNEKLFF	TGTGCCAGCTCACGACCGGGACAGGGGAATGAAAAACTGTTTTTT
once	TRBV18	TRBD1	TRBJ2-1	CASSVRDSSYNEQFF	TGTGCCAGCTCAGTCCGGGACAGCTCCTACAATGAGCAGTTCTTC
.	TRBV18	.	TRBJ2-3	CASRRGSGGATDTQYF	TGTGCCAGCCGCCGAGGTTCGGGCGGGGCCACAGATACGCAGTATTTT
.	TRBV28	.	TRBJ2-2	CASSFSPGLGNTGELFF	TGTGCCAGCAGTTTTTCCCCCGGACTGGGGAACACCGGGGAGCTGTTTTTT
.	TRBV2	TRBD2	TRBJ2-5	CASRDRGGQETQYF	TGTGCCAGCAGGGACCGGGGGGGCCAGGAGACCCAGTACTTC
.	TRBV11-2	TRBD2	TRBJ2-3	CASRPTSGGADTQYF	TGTGCCAGCAGGCCGACTAGCGGGGGGGCAGATACGCAGTATTTT
.	TRBV6-2/TRBV6-3	TRBD2	TRBJ2-3	CASSSWAGGLEVTDTQYF	TGTGCCAGCAGTTCCTGGGCGGGGGGGCTAGAGGTCACAGATACGCAGTATTTT
.	TRBV7-9	.	TRBJ2-7	CASSLARGLSYEQYF	TGTGCCAGCAGCTTAGCCCGTGGGCTTTCCTACGAGCAGTACTTC
once	TRBV4-2	.	TRBJ1-4	CASSLRTPKGEKLFF	TGTGCCAGCAGCCTTCGGACACCTAAGGGGGAAAAACTGTTTTTT
few	TRBV4-1	TRBD1	TRBJ1-1	CASSQAGQGASEAFF	TGCGCCAGCAGCCAGGCTGGACAGGGGGCTTCTGAAGCTTTCTTT
once	TRBV28	TRBD1	TRBJ2-7	CASTEDRGHEQYF	TGTGCCAGCACCGAGGACAGGGGGCACGAGCAGTACTTC
.	TRBV15	TRBD2	TRBJ2-3	CATTGTSGTDTQYF	TGTGCCACCACCGGGACTAGCGGGACAGATACGCAGTATTTT
once	TRBV5-5	TRBD2	TRBJ2-5	CASSQGSGGEETQYF	TGTGCCAGCAGCCAAGGGAGCGGGGGGGAAGAGACCCAGTACTTC
once	TRBV4-2	TRBD1	TRBJ2-1	CASSQDPGQGNEQFF	TGTGCCAGCAGCCAAGACCCGGGACAGGGGAATGAGCAGTTCTTC
.	TRBV6-5	.	TRBJ1-2	CASSYSLDRRYTF	TGTGCCAGCAGTTACTCACTCGACAGACGCTACACCTTC
.	TRBV6-1	.	TRBJ1-6	CASSEALGGSSYNSPLHF	TGTGCCAGCAGTGAAGCTTTAGGGGGAAGCTCCTATAATTCACCCCTCCACTTT
.	TRBV19	TRBD1	TRBJ1-6	CASSTPTGGFDNSPLHF	TGTGCCAGTAGTACCCCGACAGGGGGCTTTGATAATTCACCCCTCCACTTT
.	TRBV5-4	.	TRBJ1-4	CASSLGLGQSEKLFF	TGTGCCAGCAGCTTGGGATTGGGCCAGAGCGAAAAACTGTTTTTT
.	TRBV16	TRBD1	TRBJ1-4	CASSQGTGVYEKLFF	TGTGCCAGCAGCCAAGGGACAGGAGTCTATGAAAAACTGTTTTTT
.	TRBV7-3	TRBD1	TRBJ1-2	CASSLNPPDRGQGYGYTF	TGTGCCAGCAGCTTAAACCCCCCGGACAGGGGGCAAGGCTATGGCTACACCTTC
.	TRBV7-3	TRBD2	TRBJ2-1	CASSLVPPGGGSYNEQFF	TGTGCCAGCAGCTTAGTCCCACCGGGAGGGGGGTCCTACAATGAGCAGTTCTTC
.	TRBV5-1	TRBD2	TRBJ2-3	CASRYGGATDTQYF	TGCGCCAGCAGGTACGGGGGGGCAACAGATACGCAGTATTTT
few	TRBV20-1	.	TRBJ1-5	CSASSGFNQPQHF	TGCAGTGCTAGTTCAGGCTTCAATCAGCCCCAGCATTTT
.	TRBV11-1	.	TRBJ2-7	CASSSSYEQYF	TGTGCCAGCAGTTCGTCCTACGAGCAGTACTTC
.	TRBV5-1	.	TRBJ1-1	CASTITGQGSNTEAFF	TGCGCCAGCACCATTACTGGACAAGGTTCGAACACTGAAGCTTTCTTT
.	TRBV7-6	.	TRBJ2-7	CASSLLTGKSYEQYF	TGTGCCAGCAGCCTTCTAACAGGAAAATCCTACGAGCAGTACTTC